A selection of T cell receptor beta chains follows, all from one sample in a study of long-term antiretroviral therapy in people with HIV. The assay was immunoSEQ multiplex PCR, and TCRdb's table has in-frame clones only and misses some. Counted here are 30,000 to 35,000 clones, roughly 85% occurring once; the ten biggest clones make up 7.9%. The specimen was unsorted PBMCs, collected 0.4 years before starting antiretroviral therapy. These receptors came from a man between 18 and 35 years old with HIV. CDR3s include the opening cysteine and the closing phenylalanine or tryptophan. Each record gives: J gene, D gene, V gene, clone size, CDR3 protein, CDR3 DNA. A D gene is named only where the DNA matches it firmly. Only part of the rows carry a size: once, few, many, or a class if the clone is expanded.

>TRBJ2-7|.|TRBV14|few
CASRSTGEPYEQYF
TGTGCCAGCAGGTCGACGGGGGAACCCTACGAGCAGTACTTC
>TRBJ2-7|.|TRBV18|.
CASSQHPDSSYEQYF
TGTGCCAGCTCCCAACATCCCGACAGCTCCTACGAGCAGTACTTC
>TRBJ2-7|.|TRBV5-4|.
CASSSVFYEQYF
TGTGCCAGCAGCTCTGTATTCTACGAGCAGTACTTC
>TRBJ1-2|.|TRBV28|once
CASSRGGYGYTF
TGTGCCAGCAGCCGAGGGGGATATGGCTACACCTTC
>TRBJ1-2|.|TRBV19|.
CASNHLPAGTYGYTF
TGTGCCAGTAACCATCTCCCCGCCGGGACCTATGGCTACACCTTC
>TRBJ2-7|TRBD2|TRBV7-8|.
CASSLGGGRSYEQYF
TGTGCCAGCAGCTTAGGGGGGGGGAGATCCTACGAGCAGTACTTC
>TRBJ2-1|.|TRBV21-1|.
CASSTLEGNPGTGYNEQFF
TGTGCCAGCAGCACGCTCGAGGGGAATCCCGGGACAGGGTACAATGAGCAGTTCTTC
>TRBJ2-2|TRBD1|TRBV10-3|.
CAISESLGTANTGELFF
TGTGCCATCAGTGAGTCCCTGGGGACAGCTAACACCGGGGAGCTGTTTTTT
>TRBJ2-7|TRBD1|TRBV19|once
CASRVGQGSYEQYF
TGTGCCAGTCGGGTAGGACAGGGATCCTACGAGCAGTACTTC
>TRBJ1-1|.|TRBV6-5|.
CASSYFGGVTEAFF
TGTGCCAGCAGCTACTTCGGAGGGGTCACTGAAGCTTTCTTT
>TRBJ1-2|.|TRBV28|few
CASSLSGPGDGYTF
TGTGCCAGCAGTTTATCAGGACCAGGGGATGGCTACACCTTC
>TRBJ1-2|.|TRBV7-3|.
CASSPTGGGYTF
TGTGCCAGCAGTCCGACGGGGGGTGGCTACACCTTC
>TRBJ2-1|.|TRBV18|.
CASSLVEGVRNEQFF
TGTGCCAGCTCACTTGTCGAGGGGGTGAGAAATGAGCAGTTCTTC
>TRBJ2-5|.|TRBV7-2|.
CASSLGAMETQYF
TGTGCCAGCAGCTTGGGGGCGATGGAGACCCAGTACTTC
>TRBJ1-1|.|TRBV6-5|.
CASSYSRELATEAFF
TGTGCCAGCAGTTACTCAAGGGAGTTGGCCACTGAAGCTTTCTTT
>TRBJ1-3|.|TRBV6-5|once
CASSYSLRSGNTIYF
TGTGCCAGCAGTTACTCCTTAAGGTCTGGAAACACCATATATTTT
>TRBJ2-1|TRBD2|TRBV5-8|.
CASSLAPKTSGRVNEQFF
TGTGCCAGCAGCTTGGCCCCGAAGACTAGCGGGAGGGTGAATGAGCAGTTCTTC
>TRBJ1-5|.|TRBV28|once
CASSPGLASNQPQHF
TGTGCCAGCAGCCCGGGCCTGGCTAGCAATCAGCCCCAGCATTTT
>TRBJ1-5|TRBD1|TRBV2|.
CASTGTDYYQPQHF
TGTGCCAGTACCGGGACAGATTATTATCAGCCCCAGCATTTT
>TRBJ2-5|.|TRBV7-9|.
CASSPPRVTQYF
TGTGCCAGCAGCCCTCCACGGGTAACCCAGTACTTC
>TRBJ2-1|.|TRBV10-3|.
CAISEYRANEQFF
TGTGCCATCAGTGAGTACAGGGCAAATGAGCAGTTCTTC
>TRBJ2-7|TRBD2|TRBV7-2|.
CASSRPGTTRYEQYF
TGTGCCAGCAGCCGACCCGGGACTACCAGATACGAGCAGTACTTC
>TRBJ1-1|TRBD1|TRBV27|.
CASSLAPPIGGPHDTEAFF
TGTGCCAGCAGTTTAGCCCCCCCGATAGGGGGCCCTCATGACACTGAAGCTTTCTTT
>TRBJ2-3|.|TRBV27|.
CASSSYTDTQYF
TGTGCCAGCAGTTCCTACACAGATACGCAGTATTTT
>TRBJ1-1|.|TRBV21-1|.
CASSKGRIQNTEAFF
TGTGCCAGCAGCAAAGGGCGGATCCAGAACACTGAAGCTTTCTTT
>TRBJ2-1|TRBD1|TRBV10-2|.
CASRGTGNVEQFF
TGCGCCAGCAGGGGGACAGGGAACGTTGAGCAGTTCTTC
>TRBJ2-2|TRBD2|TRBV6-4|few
CASSSSGGENTGELFF
TGTGCCAGCAGTTCTAGCGGGGGAGAGAACACCGGGGAGCTGTTTTTT
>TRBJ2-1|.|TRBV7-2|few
CASSPEGREQFF
TGTGCCAGCAGCCCAGAGGGACGGGAGCAGTTCTTC
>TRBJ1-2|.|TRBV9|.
CASSVDPGANYGYTF
TGTGCCAGCAGCGTAGATCCGGGGGCTAACTATGGCTACACCTTC
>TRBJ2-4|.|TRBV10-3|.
CAISESVSGAKNIQYF
TGTGCCATCAGTGAGTCCGTATCGGGTGCCAAAAACATTCAGTACTTC
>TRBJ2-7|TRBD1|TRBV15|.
CATSRSGQGPYEQYF
TGTGCCACCAGCAGGAGCGGACAGGGACCCTACGAGCAGTACTTC
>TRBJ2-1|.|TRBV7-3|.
CASSLTGGGGSGEQFF
TGTGCCAGCAGCTTAACAGGGGGGGGTGGCTCAGGGGAGCAGTTCTTC
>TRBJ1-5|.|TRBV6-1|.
CASSDPLTLHSNQPQHF
TGTGCCAGCAGTGACCCTCTAACCCTCCATAGCAATCAGCCCCAGCATTTT
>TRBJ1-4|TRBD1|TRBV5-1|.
CASSFRGPDNEKLFF
TGCGCCAGCAGCTTCAGGGGGCCTGATAATGAAAAACTGTTTTTT
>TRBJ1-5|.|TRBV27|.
CASSSLPGHTQYSNQPQHF
TGTGCCAGCAGTTCCCTCCCCGGACATACCCAGTATAGCAATCAGCCCCAGCATTTT
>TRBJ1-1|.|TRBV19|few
CASTTHLNTEAFF
TGTGCCAGTACCACACACCTCAACACTGAAGCTTTCTTT
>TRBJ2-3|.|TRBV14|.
CASSLRVRITGTDTQYF
TGTGCCAGCAGCCTAAGGGTGAGGATAACGGGCACAGATACGCAGTATTTT
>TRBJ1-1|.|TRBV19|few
CASSMLPMGTEAFF
TGTGCCAGTAGTATGCTCCCCATGGGCACTGAAGCTTTCTTT